These 7 T cell receptor beta chains were all obtained from the same sample, sequenced in a study of blood T cell repertoires in COVID-19. Method: immunoSEQ multiplex PCR; TCRdb's copy keeps in-frame clones and lacks some. The sample consists of 200,000 to 300,000 clones, over 80% of them appearing once. Sequencing used peripheral blood. These TCRs come from a woman aged 35 to 49 who had recovered from COVID-19.

The chain has TRBV14 and TRBJ1-1; D may be TRBD1 (5 bases). V shed 0 bases and J shed 0 bases, with 14 bases lying between them. CDR1 SGHDN and CDR2 FVKESK come from the germline V gene. The CDR3 covers 17 residues. CDR3 in DNA: TGTGCCAGCAGCCAAGAATATGGAGGGACTTTGAACACTGAAGCTTTCTTT. Translation gives CASSQEYGGTLNTEAFF.

The rearrangement joins TRBV27 to TRBJ2-1; 9 bases agree with TRBD1. The CDR3 contains 15 residues. The germline gives CDR1 MNHEY, CDR2 SMNVEV (reference sequence). V dropped 0 bases and J dropped 15; count of bases not matched to a gene: 12. In nucleotides, the CDR3 is TGTGCCAGCAGTTTATCCGGGACAGGGCCCCCCATGCGGTTCTTC. This translates into CASSLSGTGPPMRFF.

The chain is built from TRBV7-9 and TRBJ2-1; D perhaps matches TRBD1 (6 bases). The CDR3 runs 14 residues. Trimming stripped 2 bases from V and 8 bases from J, with 13 bases between. Germline CDR1 and CDR2: SEHNR and FQNEAQ (reference sequence). The CDR3 region is CASSLIQGFYEQFF. The CDR3 nucleotides are TGTGCCAGCAGCTTAATCCAGGGGTTTTATGAGCAGTTCTTC.

CDR3 DNA sequence: TGTGCCAGCTCACCGGGGCTAGCAGATACGCAGTATTTT. This translates into CASSPGLADTQYF. The J gene is TRBJ2-3, the V gene TRBV18; TRBD1 might be the D (5 bases). The CDR3 is made up of 13 amino acids. The germline V and J ends were trimmed by 3 bases and 4 bases, with 8 bases remaining between them. Germline-derived CDR1 and CDR2 are KGHSH and LQKENI.

The chain uses TRBV18 and TRBJ2-1, with D perhaps matching TRBD2 (6 bases). The CDR3 totals 13 residues. The germline V gene has CDR1 KGHSH and CDR2 LQKENI. V was pared by 1 base and J by 6 bases, with 7 bases between. CDR3 amino acids: CASSPQEGNEQFF. The CDR3 coding sequence is TGTGCCAGCTCACCACAGGAGGGCAATGAGCAGTTCTTC.

The V call is TRBV10-2, the J call TRBJ2-7, with D possibly being TRBD1 (6 bases). Trimming removed 4 bases from V and 0 bases from J, with 16 bases in between. This CDR3 has 16 residues. Germline CDR1 is WSHSY and CDR2 is SAAADI. This CDR3 is CASSVRKTGSSYEQYF. CDR3 bases: TGCGCCAGCAGTGTCCGGAAGACAGGAAGCTCCTACGAGCAGTACTTC.

The chain couples TRBV9 to TRBJ2-5, with 10 bases identical to TRBD2. There are 16 residues in the CDR3. Germline trimming cut 0 bases from V and 5 bases from J; bases unmatched to any gene: 7. The germline V gene has CDR1 SGDLS and CDR2 YYNGEE. The CDR3 spells CASSVGSGGPVETQYF. The CDR3 DNA reads TGTGCCAGCAGCGTAGGTAGCGGGGGGCCGGTGGAGACCCAGTACTTC.